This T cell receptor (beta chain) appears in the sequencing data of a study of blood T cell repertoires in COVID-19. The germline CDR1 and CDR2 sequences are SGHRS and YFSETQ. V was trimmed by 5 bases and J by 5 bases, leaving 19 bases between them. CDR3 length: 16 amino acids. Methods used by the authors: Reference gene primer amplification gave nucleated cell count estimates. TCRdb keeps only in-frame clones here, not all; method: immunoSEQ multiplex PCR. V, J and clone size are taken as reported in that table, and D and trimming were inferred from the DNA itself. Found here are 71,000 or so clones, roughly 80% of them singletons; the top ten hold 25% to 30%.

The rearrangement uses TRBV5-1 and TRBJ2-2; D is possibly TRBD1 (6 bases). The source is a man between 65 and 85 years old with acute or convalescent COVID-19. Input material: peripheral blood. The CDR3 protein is CASSPKGVVLTGELFF. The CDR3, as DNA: TGCGCCAGCAGTCCCAAGGGGGTGGTTCTGACCGGGGAGCTGTTTTTT.